What follows is one TCR beta chain and its context. Germline loops: CDR1 SGHRS, CDR2 YFSETQ. Trimming cost V 2 bases and J 9 bases, with 21 bases left between them. The length of the CDR3 is 16 residues. The participants were between roughly 18 and 89 years old and came from 24 US areas. Donors were grouped by their self-reported clinical history. This sample is drawn from a study of blood T cell repertoires in COVID-19. In the authors' methods: Scientists estimated how many nucleated cells there were by amplifying reference gene primers. Measured with immunoSEQ multiplex PCR; TCRdb has only the in-frame clones, and not every one. Clone size and the V and J calls come from that table; the DNA yielded D and trimming. The sample includes about 300,000 clones, roughly 89% of them seen just once.

Material: PBMCs or T cells enriched from blood (not recorded which). This sequence originates from a woman between 40 and 50 years old who had recovered from COVID-19. The V and J genes are TRBV5-1 and TRBJ2-1, with TRBD1 as a possible D gene (8 bases). CDR3 protein: CASSFLAGEQGVEQFF. DNA for the CDR3: TGCGCCAGCAGCTTCTTAGCGGGCGAACAGGGGGTTGAGCAGTTCTTC.